This T cell receptor (beta chain) was recorded in a study of cytomegalovirus exposure and HLA in healthy donors. This CDR3 is built from 13 residues. V was clipped by 4 bases and J by 15 bases; unmatched bases: 7. CDR1 SGHTA and CDR2 FQGNSA come from the germline V gene. This PCR relied on a set of 60 Vbeta primers and 13 Jbeta primers. Assay used: immunoSEQ multiplex PCR; TCRdb lists only in-frame clones, some missing. The sample includes fewer than 110,000 clones, 65% to 80% of them seen just once. Points from the study as a whole: Later, an analysis showed that TCR beta chains associated with HLA were more clonally expanded than others that were equally common. According to an earlier analysis, most TCR beta V segments yielded productive rearrangements about 87% or about 30% of the time. TCR beta chains numbering more than 150 were designated cytomegalovirus-associated.

Note on this clone: The target antigen is unknown.

Donors sampled were nominally healthy, though unrecorded immune exposures were likely. The chain has TRBV7-2 and TRBJ2-1; 12 bases align to TRBD2. The origin of this receptor is a man between 45 and 60 years old in good health and CMV-seronegative. Sequenced input: PBMCs. In nucleotides, the CDR3 is TGTGCCAGCAGCTCGACTAGCGGGAGCCGACGGTTCTTC. Translation gives CASSSTSGSRRFF.